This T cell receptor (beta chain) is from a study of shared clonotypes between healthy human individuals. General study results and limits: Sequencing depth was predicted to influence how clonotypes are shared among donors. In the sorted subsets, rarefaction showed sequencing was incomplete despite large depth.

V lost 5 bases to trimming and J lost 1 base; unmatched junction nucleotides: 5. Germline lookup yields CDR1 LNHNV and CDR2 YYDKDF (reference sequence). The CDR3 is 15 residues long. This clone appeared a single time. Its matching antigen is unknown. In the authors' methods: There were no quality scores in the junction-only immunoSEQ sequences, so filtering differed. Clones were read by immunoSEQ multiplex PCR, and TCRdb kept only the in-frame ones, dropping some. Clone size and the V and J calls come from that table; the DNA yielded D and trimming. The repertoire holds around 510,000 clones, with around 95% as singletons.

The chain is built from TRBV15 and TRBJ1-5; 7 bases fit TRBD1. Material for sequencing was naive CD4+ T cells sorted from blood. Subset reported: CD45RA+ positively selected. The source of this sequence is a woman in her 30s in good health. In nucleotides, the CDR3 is TGTGCCACCAGCGGAGGACAGGAGAGCAATCAGCCCCAGCATTTT. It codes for CATSGGQESNQPQHF.